Each of the 30 T cell receptor beta chains below was sequenced from the same sample in a study of T cell changes during pregnancy in multiple sclerosis. TCRdb's copy holds only in-frame clones and misses some; the assay was immunoSEQ multiplex PCR. Of about 100,000 clones listed, under 95% are singletons. This specimen was peripheral blood, taken after pregnancy. The receptors originated from a female donor with multiple sclerosis, enrolled in a pregnancy study.

V and J are TRBV4-1 and TRBJ2-1; 13 bases are a match to TRBD2. The CDR3 consists of 21 residues. V lost 1 base, J lost 3 bases, and 15 bases stayed unmatched. The germline V gene encodes CDR1 MGHRA and CDR2 YSYEKL. The CDR3 sequence is CASSQGLGLAGKGRDYNEQFF. The CDR3 DNA reads as TGCGCCAGCAGCCAAGGATTGGGACTAGCGGGAAAGGGACGGGACTACAATGAGCAGTTCTTC.

The chain is built from TRBV9 and TRBJ2-1; 8 positions match TRBD2. Germline V gives CDR1 SGDLS, CDR2 YYNGEE. There are 15 residues in the CDR3. V lost 3 bases to trimming and J lost 0 bases; unmatched junction nucleotides: 2. The CDR3 sequence is CASSASGGSYNEQFF. CDR3 bases: TGTGCCAGCAGCGCGAGCGGGGGCTCCTACAATGAGCAGTTCTTC.

The chain is built from TRBV7-8 and TRBJ2-1, with D perhaps matching TRBD2 (8 bases). Looked up from germline, CDR1 is SGHVS and CDR2 is FQNEAQ. The CDR3 has 17 amino acids. The V end lost 4 bases, the J end lost 0 bases, and 16 bases lay between the germline ends. The DNA for the CDR3 is TGTGCCAGCAGCTCGGGAGGGGGCATCGGCTCCTACAATGAGCAGTTCTTC. Encoded protein: CASSSGGGIGSYNEQFF.

The chain links TRBV13 to TRBJ2-2; TRBD2 matches 8 bases. Germline assignment: CDR1 PRHDT and CDR2 FYEKMQ (reference sequence). Unmatched junction bases numbered 8, after V lost 5 bases and J lost 0 bases. The CDR3 totals 17 residues. The CDR3 nucleotides read TGTGCCAGCAGCCCGAACTCGGGGGGGCCGAACACCGGGGAGCTGTTTTTT. Encoded protein: CASSPNSGGPNTGELFF.

This clone has a single count. V usage is TRBV7-9 and J usage is TRBJ2-1; the match to TRBD2 covers 9 bases. Per the germline V gene, CDR1 is SEHNR and CDR2 is FQNEAQ (reference sequence). The CDR3 is made up of 17 amino acids. Trimming at V came to 2 bases and at J to 6 bases, leaving 11 bases not matched to a gene. For the CDR3, the DNA is TGTGCCAGCAGCTTATCTCTTGCCGGGACTAGCAGCAATGAGCAGTTCTTC. This sequence encodes CASSLSLAGTSSNEQFF.

This chain links TRBV12-5 with TRBJ1-1, with a possible D match to TRBD1 (5 bases). The CDR3 sequence is 17 residues long. CDR1 is LGHNT and CDR2 is FRNRAP in the germline V gene. V was cut by 3 bases and J by 1 base, with 18 bases left in between. DNA of the CDR3: TGTGCTAGTGGTTTCCACACACAGGCAACGCCGAACACTGAAGCTTTCTTT. Protein sequence: CASGFHTQATPNTEAFF.

The V gene is TRBV23-1, the J gene TRBJ1-5; 8 nucleotides align to TRBD1. TRBV23-1 is designated an ORF whose function remains uncertain. This CDR3 region has 17 residues. J was trimmed by 7 bases and V by 7 bases; bases with no gene match: 18. The CDR3 loop reads CASNSDRGCHIRQPQHF. The CDR3 nucleotides read TGCGCCAGCAACTCAGACAGGGGATGTCATATAAGGCAGCCCCAGCATTTT.

V is TRBV4-1 and J is TRBJ2-3, with 8 bases identical to TRBD2. The length of the CDR3 is 15 residues. V was pared by 3 bases and J by 2 bases, with 4 bases of the junction left unmatched. Germline assignment: CDR1 MGHRA and CDR2 YSYEKL. Written as DNA, the CDR3 is TGCGCCAGCAGCCAGGTCGGACTAGCCACAGATACGCAGTATTTT. Encoded protein: CASSQVGLATDTQYF.

This rearrangement joins TRBV21-1 to TRBJ2-3; the table assigns TRBD2, which was not confirmed against the DNA. TRBV21-1 is termed a pseudogene. CDR3 size: 16 residues. The chain's CDR3 is CASSTYLAGEIDTQYF. CDR3 in DNA: TGTGCCAGCAGCACGTACTTAGCGGGAGAAATAGATACGCAGTATTTT.

This chain uses TRBV4-3 with TRBJ2-7; the match to TRBD2 covers 7 bases. Per germline, CDR1 LGHNA and CDR2 YSLEER. The CDR3 has 16 residues. The junction had 10 bases not matched to a gene; V was cut back by 3 bases and J by 2 bases. Here the CDR3 reads CASSQELARTTYEQYF. Written as DNA, the CDR3 is TGCGCCAGCAGCCAGGAACTAGCGAGGACCACCTACGAGCAGTACTTC.

The chain links TRBV7-8 to TRBJ2-4; D is perhaps TRBD1 (6 bases). CDR3 length: 15 amino acids. In germline, CDR1 is SGHVS, CDR2 FQNEAQ. The DNA of the CDR3 is TGTGCGTTTCACCGACAGGATCTAGCCAAAAACATTCAGTACTTC. It specifies CAFHRQDLAKNIQYF. Supplemented by reference TRBV7-8 and TRBJ2-4, the full variable domain reads GAGVSQSPRYKVAKRGQDVALRCDPISGHVSLFWYQQALGQGPEFLTYFQNEAQLDKSGLPSDRFFAERPEGSVSTLKIQRTQQEDSAVYLCAFHRQDLAKNIQYFGAGTRLSVL.

The rearrangement uses TRBV18 and TRBJ2-3, with D possibly matching TRBD2 (5 bases). CDR1 and CDR2 (germline): KGHSH, LQKENI. V lost 4 bases and J 0 bases, leaving 14 bases between the germline ends. The CDR3 is 16 residues long. CDR3 sequence (DNA): TGTGCCAGCTCACTCGTAGCGAAACCTAGCACAGATACGCAGTATTTT. As protein: CASSLVAKPSTDTQYF.

The V gene is TRBV29-1, the J gene TRBJ2-7; tentatively, D is TRBD1 (7 bases). Deletions cut 6 bases from V and 4 bases from J, with 16 bases between. This CDR3 is 13 amino acids long. From germline, CDR1 is SQVTM and CDR2 ANQGSEA. CDR3 sequence: CSVRGTVTYEQYF. DNA of the CDR3: TGCAGCGTCCGCGGGACAGTGACTTACGAGCAGTACTTC.

The chain is built from TRBV2 and TRBJ2-7; TRBD2 might be the D (5 bases). This CDR3 comprises 16 residues. CDR1 and CDR2 (germline): SNHLY, FYNNEI. Trimming stripped 7 bases from V and 0 bases from J, with 19 bases between. The CDR3 coding sequence is TGTGCCAGCAAGGCTAGTAGGCGGGCAAGCTCCTACGAGCAGTACTTC. Protein product: CASKASRRASSYEQYF.

The chain couples TRBV28 to TRBJ1-2, with D possibly TRBD1 on 6 matching bases. V was shortened by 6 bases and J by 2 bases, with 10 bases between the two germline ends. This CDR3 spans 13 amino acids. Germline CDR1 reads MDHEN; CDR2 reads SYDVKM. The CDR3 DNA reads as TGTGCCAGCAGAATGACAGGAAACTATGGCTACACCTTC. This gives the protein CASRMTGNYGYTF.

J is TRBJ2-7 and V is TRBV6-1; 10 bases agree with TRBD2. The CDR3 consists of 13 residues. Germline CDR1 and CDR2: MNHNS and SASEGT. V trimming: 8 bases; J trimming: 2 bases; junction bases outside the gene matches: 3. The CDR3 DNA sequence: TGTGCCAGCTCACTAGCGGGAACCTACGAGCAGTACTTC. Its translation is CASSLAGTYEQYF.

The gene calls are TRBV11-2 and TRBJ2-7, with 7 bases matching TRBD2. Unmatched junction bases numbered 10, after V lost 5 bases and J lost 6 bases. The germline V gene encodes CDR1 SGHAT and CDR2 FQNNGV. This CDR3 contains 14 residues. CDR3: CASSPWDYPLEQYF. As DNA, the CDR3 is TGTGCCAGCAGCCCCTGGGACTACCCGCTCGAGCAGTACTTC.

The V call is TRBV5-1, the J call TRBJ1-1; 11 nucleotides align to TRBD1. Unmatched junction bases numbered 1, after V lost 0 bases and J lost 3 bases. The CDR3 runs to 15 residues. CDR1 is SGHRS, CDR2 YFSETQ, per germline. DNA for the CDR3: TGCGCCAGCAGCTTGGAGGGACAGGGGGACACTGAAGCTTTCTTT. Translation gives CASSLEGQGDTEAFF.

This clone occurred once. This chain uses TRBV19 with TRBJ1-1; D call uncertain. The CDR3 loop spans 14 amino acids. Germline loops: CDR1 LNHDA, CDR2 SQIVND (reference sequence). Trimming took off 6 bases at V and 3 bases at J, with 14 bases between the two ends. The CDR3 DNA reads as TGTGCCAGTAGGGAGGGCCTACCCCACACTGAAGCTTTCTTT. This translates into CASREGLPHTEAFF.

Notes on this clone: The same CDR3 is also encoded by other DNA sequences in this sample. This chain links TRBV28 with TRBJ2-7, with D hard to call. V was pared by 8 bases and J by 0 bases, with 5 bases between. This CDR3 is built from 11 residues. Germline values: CDR1 MDHEN, CDR2 SYDVKM. This CDR3 is CASSHSYEQYF. CDR3 bases: TGTGCCAGCTCACACTCCTACGAGCAGTACTTC.

On this clone itself: This CDR3 is also generated by other DNA sequences in the sample. The rearrangement joins TRBV6-4 to TRBJ2-3, with 11 bases fitting TRBD1. CDR1 MRHNA and CDR2 SNTAGT come from the germline V gene. The length of the CDR3 is 14 residues. Losses at the gene ends were 3 bases for V and 6 bases for J; bases not matched to a gene: 2. CDR3 bases: TGTGCCAGCAGTGATGGACAGGGGGCGGATACGCAGTATTTT. Amino acids: CASSDGQGADTQYF.

This clone was recorded a few times. The J gene is TRBJ1-1, the V gene TRBV4-2; 10 bases line up with TRBD1. Germline lookup yields CDR1 LGHNA and CDR2 YNFKEQ. The CDR3 totals 15 residues. V lost 1 base to trimming and J lost 4 bases; unmatched junction nucleotides: 3. The CDR3 spells CASSQARTGGTEAFF. The CDR3 nucleotides read TGTGCCAGCAGCCAAGCCAGGACAGGGGGCACTGAAGCTTTCTTT.

The chain joins TRBV27 to TRBJ2-7; 8 bases are shared with TRBD1. J was trimmed by 6 bases and V by 2 bases; bases with no gene match: 3. Germline V gene data show CDR1 as MNHEY and CDR2 as SMNVEV (reference sequence). The CDR3 sequence is 13 residues long. In DNA form, the CDR3 reads TGTGCCAGCAGTTTACAGGGGGCCGGCGAGCAGTACTTC. Translated: CASSLQGAGEQYF.

This clone has just one count. The chain links TRBV7-9 to TRBJ2-1, with TRBD1 identical over 12 bases. This CDR3 region has 16 residues. Germline-derived CDR1 and CDR2 are SEHNR and FQNEAQ (reference sequence). J was trimmed by 4 bases and V by 5 bases; bases with no gene match: 6. Written as DNA, the CDR3 is TGTGCCAGCAGCCCGAGGGACAGGGGGCTTTACAATGAGCAGTTCTTC. Residues: CASSPRDRGLYNEQFF.

The chain links TRBV7-2 to TRBJ1-2; TRBD1 agrees at 8 bases. V was pared by 2 bases and J by 4 bases, with 3 bases of the junction left unmatched. Looked up from germline, CDR1 is SGHTA and CDR2 is FQGNSA. This CDR3 is 14 amino acids long. The CDR3 DNA reads TGTGCCAGCAGCTTACAGGGGGCGGGCTATGGCTACACCTTC. As protein: CASSLQGAGYGYTF.

CDR3 in DNA: TGTGCCTCCCAGACAGGGGGGGACTACAATGAGCAGTTCTTC. Its translation is CASQTGGDYNEQFF. The V and J genes are TRBV30 and TRBJ2-1; 9 bases fit TRBD1. CDR3 length: 14 residues. Germline V CDR1 and CDR2: GTSNPN, SVGIG (reference sequence). The V gene end was trimmed by 7 bases and the J gene end by 3 bases; junction bases not matched to a gene: 7.

This clone was seen only once. The rearrangement links TRBV4-2 to TRBJ2-1; 12 bases fit TRBD2. V was pared by 3 bases and J by 4 bases, with 4 bases of the junction left unmatched. Per the germline V gene, CDR1 is LGHNA and CDR2 is YNFKEQ. The CDR3 is 16 amino acids. Written as DNA, the CDR3 is TGTGCCAGCAGCCAGCCCGGACTAGCGGGATACAATGAGCAGTTCTTC. It specifies CASSQPGLAGYNEQFF.

The chain links TRBV7-2 to TRBJ1-3, with 7 nucleotides matching TRBD1. Trimming took 0 bases from V and 4 from J; bases not matched to a gene: 6. The germline V gene encodes CDR1 SGHTA and CDR2 FQGNSA. The CDR3 totals 16 residues. The CDR3 coding sequence is TGTGCCAGCAGCTTAGCGACAGGGCTCTCGGGAAACACCATATATTTT. Its translation is CASSLATGLSGNTIYF.

The chain has TRBV4-3 and TRBJ2-3; 9 positions match TRBD2. Germline V gene lookup returns CDR1 LGHNA and CDR2 YSLEER. The CDR3 is made up of 17 amino acids. With V trimmed by 0 bases and J by 6 bases, 10 bases remained unmatched. This chain's CDR3 is CASSQDPGGSGGDTQYF. CDR3 DNA sequence: TGCGCCAGCAGCCAAGACCCCGGCGGGAGCGGGGGGGATACGCAGTATTTT.

The rearrangement uses TRBV29-1 and TRBJ2-3, with 10 nucleotides matching TRBD2. The germline gives CDR1 SQVTM, CDR2 ANQGSEA. With 7 bases clipped from V and 5 bases from J, the junction kept 18 bases outside the gene matches. This CDR3 has 17 amino acids. CDR3 loop: CSAEGPLAGGRLDTQYF. The CDR3 DNA reads TGCAGCGCGGAGGGACCCTTAGCGGGAGGCCGGCTAGATACGCAGTATTTT.